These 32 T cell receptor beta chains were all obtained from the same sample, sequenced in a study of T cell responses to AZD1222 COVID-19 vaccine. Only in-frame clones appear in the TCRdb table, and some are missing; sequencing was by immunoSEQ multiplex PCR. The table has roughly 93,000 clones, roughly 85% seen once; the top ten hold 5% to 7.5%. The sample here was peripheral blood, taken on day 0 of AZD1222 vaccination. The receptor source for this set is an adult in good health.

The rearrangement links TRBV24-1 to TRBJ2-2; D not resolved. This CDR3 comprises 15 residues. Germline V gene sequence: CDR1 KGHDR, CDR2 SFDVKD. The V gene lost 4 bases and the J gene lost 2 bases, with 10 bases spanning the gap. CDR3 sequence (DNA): TGTGCCACCAGTGACCCGACACGAAACACCGGGGAGCTGTTTTTT. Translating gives CATSDPTRNTGELFF.

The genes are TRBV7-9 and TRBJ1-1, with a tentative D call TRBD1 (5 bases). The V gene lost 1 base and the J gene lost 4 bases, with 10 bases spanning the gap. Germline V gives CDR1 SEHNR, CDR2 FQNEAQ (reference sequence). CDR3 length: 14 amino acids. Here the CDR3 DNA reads TGTGCCAGCAGCTTAGGGGGAGGGGTCACTGAAGCTTTCTTT. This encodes CASSLGGGVTEAFF.

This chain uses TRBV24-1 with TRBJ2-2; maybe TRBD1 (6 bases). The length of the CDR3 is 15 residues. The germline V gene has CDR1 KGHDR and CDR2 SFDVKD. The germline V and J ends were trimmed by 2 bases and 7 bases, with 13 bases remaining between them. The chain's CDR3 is CATSDSSQGSGELFF. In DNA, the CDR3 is TGTGCCACCAGTGATTCCAGTCAGGGGAGCGGGGAGCTGTTTTTT.

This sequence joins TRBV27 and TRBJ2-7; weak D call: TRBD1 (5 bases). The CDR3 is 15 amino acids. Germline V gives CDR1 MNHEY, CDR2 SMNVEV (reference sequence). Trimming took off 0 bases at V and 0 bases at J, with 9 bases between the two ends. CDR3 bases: TGTGCCAGCAGTTTATCGTACAGGAGCTCCTACGAGCAGTACTTC. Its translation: CASSLSYRSSYEQYF.

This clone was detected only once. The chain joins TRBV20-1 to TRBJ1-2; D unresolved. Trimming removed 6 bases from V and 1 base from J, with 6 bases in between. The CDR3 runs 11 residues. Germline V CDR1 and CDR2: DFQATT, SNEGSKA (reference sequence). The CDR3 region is CSAVINYGYTF. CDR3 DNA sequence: TGCAGTGCCGTTATTAACTATGGCTACACCTTC.

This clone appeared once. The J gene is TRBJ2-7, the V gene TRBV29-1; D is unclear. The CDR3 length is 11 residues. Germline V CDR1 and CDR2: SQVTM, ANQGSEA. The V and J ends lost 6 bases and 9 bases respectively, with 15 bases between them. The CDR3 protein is CSVRRPTGQYF. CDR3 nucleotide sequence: TGCAGCGTCCGACGCCCCACGGGGCAGTACTTC.

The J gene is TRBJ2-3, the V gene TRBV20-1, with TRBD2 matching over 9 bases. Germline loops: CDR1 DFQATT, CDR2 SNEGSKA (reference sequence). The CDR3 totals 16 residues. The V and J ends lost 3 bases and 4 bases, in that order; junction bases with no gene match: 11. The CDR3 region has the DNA TGCAGTGCTAGTATTGGCGGGAGGGCCTTATCAGATACGCAGTATTTT. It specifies CSASIGGRALSDTQYF.

CDR3 nucleotides: TGTGCCAGCAGCGGGACAGCTTCGAACACTGAAGCTTTCTTT. Translated: CASSGTASNTEAFF. The J gene is TRBJ1-1, the V gene TRBV7-2; 7 nucleotides match TRBD1. Germline V gene lookup returns CDR1 SGHTA and CDR2 FQGNSA. The CDR3 extends over 14 amino acids. V trimming: 5 bases; J trimming: 1 base; junction bases outside the gene matches: 4.

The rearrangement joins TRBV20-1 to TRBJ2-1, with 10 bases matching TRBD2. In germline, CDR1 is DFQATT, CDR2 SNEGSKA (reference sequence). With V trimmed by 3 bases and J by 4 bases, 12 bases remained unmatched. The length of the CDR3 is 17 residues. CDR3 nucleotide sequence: TGCAGTGCTAGTTTAGCGGGGGGAGCTAAAACGTACAATGAGCAGTTCTTC. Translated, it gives CSASLAGGAKTYNEQFF.

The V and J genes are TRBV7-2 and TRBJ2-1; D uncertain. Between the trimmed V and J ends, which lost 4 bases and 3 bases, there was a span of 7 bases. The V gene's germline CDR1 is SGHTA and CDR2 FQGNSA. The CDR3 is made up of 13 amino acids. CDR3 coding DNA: TGTGCCAGCAGCTCTTCCTACTACAATGAGCAGTTCTTC. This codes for CASSSSYYNEQFF.

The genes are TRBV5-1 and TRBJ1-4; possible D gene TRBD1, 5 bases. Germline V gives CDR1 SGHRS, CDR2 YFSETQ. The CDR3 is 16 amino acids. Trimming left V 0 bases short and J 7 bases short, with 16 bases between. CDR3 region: CASSLVVGGSSEKLFF. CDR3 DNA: TGCGCCAGCAGCTTGGTTGTTGGGGGTTCGAGTGAAAAACTGTTTTTT.

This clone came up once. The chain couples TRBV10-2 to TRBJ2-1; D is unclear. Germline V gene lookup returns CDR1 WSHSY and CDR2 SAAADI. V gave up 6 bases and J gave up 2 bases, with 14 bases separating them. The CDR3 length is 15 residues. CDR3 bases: TGCGCCAGCAGGCCGGATGACACAGCCTACAATGAGCAGTTCTTC. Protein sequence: CASRPDDTAYNEQFF.

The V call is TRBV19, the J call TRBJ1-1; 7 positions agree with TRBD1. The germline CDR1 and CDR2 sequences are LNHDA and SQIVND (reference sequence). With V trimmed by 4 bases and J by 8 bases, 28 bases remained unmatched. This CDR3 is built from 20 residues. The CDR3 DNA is TGTGCCAGTAGTACCTGGGCGGTGGTAGGGGGCAATCAAAGGGGCGTGGAAGCTTTCTTT. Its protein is CASSTWAVVGGNQRGVEAFF.

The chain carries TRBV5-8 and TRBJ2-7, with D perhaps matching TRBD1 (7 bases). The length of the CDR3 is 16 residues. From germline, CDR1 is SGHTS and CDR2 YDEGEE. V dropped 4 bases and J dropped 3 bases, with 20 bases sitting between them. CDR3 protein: CASSTRRRGLGYEQYF. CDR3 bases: TGTGCCAGCAGCACCAGGAGGAGGGGGCTTGGCTACGAGCAGTACTTC.

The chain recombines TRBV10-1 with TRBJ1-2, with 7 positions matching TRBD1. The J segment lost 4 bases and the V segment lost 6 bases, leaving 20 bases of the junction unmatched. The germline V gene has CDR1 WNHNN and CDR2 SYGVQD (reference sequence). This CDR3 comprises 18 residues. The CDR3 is CASRDRSHSPGSGYGYTF. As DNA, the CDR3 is TGCGCCAGCAGGGACAGGTCCCATAGCCCCGGGTCTGGCTATGGCTACACCTTC.

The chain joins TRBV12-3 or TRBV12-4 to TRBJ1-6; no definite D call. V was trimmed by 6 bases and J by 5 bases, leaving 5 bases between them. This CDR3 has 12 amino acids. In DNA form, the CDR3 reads TGTGCCAGCAGGCGTAATAATTCACCCCTCCACTTT. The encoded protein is CASRRNNSPLHF.

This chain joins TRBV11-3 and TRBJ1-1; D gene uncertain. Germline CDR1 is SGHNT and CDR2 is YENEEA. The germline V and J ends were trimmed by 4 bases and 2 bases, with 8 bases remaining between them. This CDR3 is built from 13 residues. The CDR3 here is CASSYQINTEAFF. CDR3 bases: TGTGCCAGCAGCTACCAGATAAACACTGAAGCTTTCTTT.

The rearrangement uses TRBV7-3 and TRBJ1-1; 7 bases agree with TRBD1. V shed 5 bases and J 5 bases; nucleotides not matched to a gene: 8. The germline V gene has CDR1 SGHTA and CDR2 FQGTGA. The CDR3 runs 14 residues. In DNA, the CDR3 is TGTGCCAGCAGCACTCAGCCAGGGGGGACTGAAGCTTTCTTT. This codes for CASSTQPGGTEAFF.

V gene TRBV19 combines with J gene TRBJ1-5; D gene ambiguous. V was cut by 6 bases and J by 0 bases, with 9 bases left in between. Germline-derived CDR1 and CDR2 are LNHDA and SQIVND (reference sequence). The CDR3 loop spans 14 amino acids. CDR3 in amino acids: CASSGLSSNQPQHF. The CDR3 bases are TGTGCCAGTAGCGGACTGAGTAGCAATCAGCCCCAGCATTTT.

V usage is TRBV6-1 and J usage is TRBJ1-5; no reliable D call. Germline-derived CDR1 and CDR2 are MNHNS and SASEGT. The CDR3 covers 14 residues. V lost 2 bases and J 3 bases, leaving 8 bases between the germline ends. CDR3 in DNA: TGTGCCAGCAGTGAACAGGTGGCCAATCAGCCCCAGCATTTT. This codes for CASSEQVANQPQHF.

The CDR3 nucleotides are TGTGCCAGCGCCTACGATGCTGAAGCTTTCTTT. As protein: CASAYDAEAFF. The V call is TRBV12-3 or TRBV12-4, the J call TRBJ1-1, with D unclear. V was cut by 8 bases and J by 6 bases, with 10 bases left in between. This CDR3 spans 11 amino acids.

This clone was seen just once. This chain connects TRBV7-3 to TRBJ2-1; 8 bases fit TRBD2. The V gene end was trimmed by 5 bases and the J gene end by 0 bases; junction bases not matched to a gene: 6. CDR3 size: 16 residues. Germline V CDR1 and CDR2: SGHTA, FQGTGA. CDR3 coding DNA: TGTGCCAGCAGCCGACTAGCGCAGAGCTCCTACAATGAGCAGTTCTTC. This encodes CASSRLAQSSYNEQFF.

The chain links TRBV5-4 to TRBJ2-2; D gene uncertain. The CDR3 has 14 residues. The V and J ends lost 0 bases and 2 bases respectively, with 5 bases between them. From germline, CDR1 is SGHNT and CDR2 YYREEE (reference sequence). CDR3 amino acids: CASSLASNTGELFF. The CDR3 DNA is TGTGCCAGCAGCTTGGCTAGTAACACCGGGGAGCTGTTTTTT.

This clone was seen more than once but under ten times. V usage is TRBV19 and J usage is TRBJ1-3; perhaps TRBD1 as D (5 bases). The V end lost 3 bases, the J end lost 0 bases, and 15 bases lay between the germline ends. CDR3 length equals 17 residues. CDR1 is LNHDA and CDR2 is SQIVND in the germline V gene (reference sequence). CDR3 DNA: TGTGCCAGTAGTATGCAGGGCGGCGGATCCTCTGGAAACACCATATATTTT. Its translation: CASSMQGGGSSGNTIYF. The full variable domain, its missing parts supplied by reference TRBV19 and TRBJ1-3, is DGGITQSPKYLFRKEGQNVTLSCEQNLNHDAMYWYRQDPGQGLRLIYYSQIVNDFQKGDIAEGYSVSREKKESFPLTVTSAQKNPTAFYLCASSMQGGGSSGNTIYFGEGSWLTVV.

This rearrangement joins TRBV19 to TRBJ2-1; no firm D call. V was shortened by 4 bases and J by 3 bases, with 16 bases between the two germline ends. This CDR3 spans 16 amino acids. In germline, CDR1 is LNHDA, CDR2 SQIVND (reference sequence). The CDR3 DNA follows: TGTGCCAGTAGTACGACGACTGGATCAATCTACAATGAGCAGTTCTTC. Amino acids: CASSTTTGSIYNEQFF.

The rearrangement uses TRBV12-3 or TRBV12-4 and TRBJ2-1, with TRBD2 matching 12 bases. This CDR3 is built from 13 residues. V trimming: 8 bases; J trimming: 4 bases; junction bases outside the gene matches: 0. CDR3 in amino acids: CASGTSGYNEQFF. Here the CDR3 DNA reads TGTGCCAGCGGGACTAGCGGGTACAATGAGCAGTTCTTC.

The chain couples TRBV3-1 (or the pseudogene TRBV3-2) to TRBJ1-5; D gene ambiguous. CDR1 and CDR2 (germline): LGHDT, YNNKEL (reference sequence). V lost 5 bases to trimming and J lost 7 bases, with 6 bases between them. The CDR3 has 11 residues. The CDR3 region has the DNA TGTGCCAGCAGCAAACGGCAGCCCCAGCATTTT. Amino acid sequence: CASSKRQPQHF.

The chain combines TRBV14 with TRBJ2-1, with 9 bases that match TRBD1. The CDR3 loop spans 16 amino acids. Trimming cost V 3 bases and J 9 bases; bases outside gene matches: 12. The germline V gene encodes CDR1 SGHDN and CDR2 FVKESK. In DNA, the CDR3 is TGTGCCAGCAGCCATAACGTGGGACAGGGTAAGGTTGAGCAGTTCTTC. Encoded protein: CASSHNVGQGKVEQFF.

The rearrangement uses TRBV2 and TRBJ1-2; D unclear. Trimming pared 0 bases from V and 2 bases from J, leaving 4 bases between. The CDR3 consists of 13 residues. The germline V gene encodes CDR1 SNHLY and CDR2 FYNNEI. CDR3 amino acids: CASSEATNYGYTF. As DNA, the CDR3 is TGTGCCAGCAGTGAAGCGACAAACTATGGCTACACCTTC.

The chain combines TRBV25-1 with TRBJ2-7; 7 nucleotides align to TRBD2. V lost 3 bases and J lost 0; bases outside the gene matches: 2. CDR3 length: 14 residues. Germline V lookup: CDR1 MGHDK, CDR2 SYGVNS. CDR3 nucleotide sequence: TGTGCCAGCAGTGACGGGGGGAGCTCCTACGAGCAGTACTTC. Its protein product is CASSDGGSSYEQYF.

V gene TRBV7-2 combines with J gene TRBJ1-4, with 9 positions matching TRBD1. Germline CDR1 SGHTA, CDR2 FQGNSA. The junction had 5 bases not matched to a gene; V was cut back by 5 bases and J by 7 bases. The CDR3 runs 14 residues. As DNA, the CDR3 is TGTGCCAGCAGCCCGGGACAGGGTAGTGAAAAACTGTTTTTT. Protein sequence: CASSPGQGSEKLFF.

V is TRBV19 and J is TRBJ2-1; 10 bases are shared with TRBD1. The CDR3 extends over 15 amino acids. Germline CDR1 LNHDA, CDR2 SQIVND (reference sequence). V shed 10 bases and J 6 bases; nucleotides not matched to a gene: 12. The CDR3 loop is CATDPKGQGFNEQFF. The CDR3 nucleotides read TGTGCCACTGACCCCAAGGGACAGGGGTTCAATGAGCAGTTCTTC.